The sequence of this T cell receptor (beta chain) was determined in a study of siplizumab effects on memory and regulatory T cells. Study results and limitations: The diversity of naive T cells seemed greater than that of memory cells, and their alloresponse contribution seemed major.

Sequenced by immunoSEQ multiplex PCR; TCRdb stores in-frame clones only, minus some. The data contain about 52,000 clones, 95% to 97% of them singletons. As regards this clone: What it binds is not known.

Germline V gene data show CDR1 as KGHSH and CDR2 as LQKENI. The V end lost 1 base, the J end lost 0 bases, and 9 bases lay between the germline ends. CDR3 length: 16 amino acids. V and J are TRBV18 and TRBJ2-2; maybe TRBD2 (5 bases). The source material was naive CD4+ T cells sorted from blood. This receptor was obtained from a human donor in good health. CDR3 in amino acids: CASSPRGGPNTGELFF. The CDR3 nucleotides are TGTGCCAGCTCACCACGAGGCGGGCCGAACACCGGGGAGCTGTTTTTT. The variable domain in full, with the rest retrieved from reference TRBV18 and TRBJ2-2, is NAGVMQNPRHLVRRRGQEARLRCSPMKGHSHVYWYRQLPEEGLKFMVYLQKENIIDESGMPKERFSAEFPKEGPSILRIQQVVRGDSAAYFCASSPRGGPNTGELFFGEGSRLTVL.